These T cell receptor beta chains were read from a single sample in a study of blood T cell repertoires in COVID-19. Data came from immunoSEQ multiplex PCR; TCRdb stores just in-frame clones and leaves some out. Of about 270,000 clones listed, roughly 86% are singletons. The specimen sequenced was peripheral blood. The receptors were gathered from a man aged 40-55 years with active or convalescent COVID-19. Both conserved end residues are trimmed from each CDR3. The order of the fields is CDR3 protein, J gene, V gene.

CDR3aa: ASSPPGNTGELF; j_gene: TRBJ2-2; v_gene: TRBV7-3
CDR3aa: ASSLGGYNEQF; j_gene: TRBJ2-1; v_gene: TRBV12-3/TRBV12-4
CDR3aa: AWTHRNSPLH; j_gene: TRBJ1-6; v_gene: TRBV30
CDR3aa: ASSLTGSRYNEQF; j_gene: TRBJ2-1; v_gene: TRBV27
CDR3aa: ASSQEGHPGAF; j_gene: TRBJ1-1; v_gene: TRBV4-1
CDR3aa: AISPGLAGGSAGELF; j_gene: TRBJ2-2; v_gene: TRBV10-3
CDR3aa: ASSQGTGLNYGYT; j_gene: TRBJ1-2; v_gene: TRBV14
CDR3aa: ASSLLGTGISSGNTIY; j_gene: TRBJ1-3; v_gene: TRBV7-9
CDR3aa: ASTPRYTEAF; j_gene: TRBJ1-1; v_gene: TRBV11-2
CDR3aa: ASSPRGGGGNEQF; j_gene: TRBJ2-1; v_gene: TRBV7-6
CDR3aa: ASSDLRGGDTGELF; j_gene: TRBJ2-2; v_gene: TRBV5-4
CDR3aa: ASRPQGQPQH; j_gene: TRBJ1-5; v_gene: TRBV19
CDR3aa: ASSSGYTGELF; j_gene: TRBJ2-2; v_gene: TRBV13
CDR3aa: ASSVLRSPGSYEQY; j_gene: TRBJ2-7; v_gene: TRBV5-1
CDR3aa: ASSSDRGGNTIY; j_gene: TRBJ1-3; v_gene: TRBV6-5
CDR3aa: ASRRDRGEKLF; j_gene: TRBJ1-4; v_gene: TRBV2
CDR3aa: ASINSGGPNEQY; j_gene: TRBJ2-7; v_gene: TRBV2